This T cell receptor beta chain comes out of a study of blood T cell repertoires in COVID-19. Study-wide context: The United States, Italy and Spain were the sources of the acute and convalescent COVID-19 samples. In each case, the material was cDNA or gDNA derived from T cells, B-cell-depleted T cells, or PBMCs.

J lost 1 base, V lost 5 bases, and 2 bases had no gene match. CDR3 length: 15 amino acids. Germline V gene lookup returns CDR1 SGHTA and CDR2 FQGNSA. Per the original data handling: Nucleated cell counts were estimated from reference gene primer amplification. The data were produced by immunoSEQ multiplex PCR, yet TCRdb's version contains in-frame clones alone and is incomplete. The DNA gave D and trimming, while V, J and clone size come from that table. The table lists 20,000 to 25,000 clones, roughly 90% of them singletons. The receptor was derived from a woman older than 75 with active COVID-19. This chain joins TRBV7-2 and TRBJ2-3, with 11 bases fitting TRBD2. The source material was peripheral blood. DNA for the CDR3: TGTGCCAGCAGCCAGACTAGCGGGGGCACAGATACGCAGTATTTT. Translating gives CASSQTSGGTDTQYF.